These 11 T cell receptor beta chains came from one sample sequenced in a study of cytomegalovirus exposure and HLA in healthy donors (dated by TCRdb to 2015 to 2018). Library construction relied on the immunoSEQ multiplex PCR assay. The multiplex PCR relied on a mix of 60 forward primers for TCR Vbeta segments and 13 reverse primers for TCR Jbeta segments. The table comes from immuneACCESS by way of TCRdb, which keeps in-frame sequences with V and J called. Part of the clones is missing from these tables; in studies checked, under half for an unresolved V gene and the rest for unknown reasons. The record for this sample contains around 76,000 clones. 4% to 6% of the sample is in the top ten clones. Sequenced input: PBMCs. The receptors shown here come from a man aged 35-49 years in good health and CMV-seronegative.

The chain combines TRBV30 with TRBJ2-4; D may be TRBD2 (6 bases). V was shortened by 0 bases and J by 12 bases, with 12 bases between the two germline ends. CDR3 length: 12 amino acids. Germline assignment: CDR1 GTSNPN and CDR2 SVGIG (reference sequence). CDR3 DNA sequence: TGTGCCTGGAGTGTAAGTCGCGGGAATCAGTACTTC. Its translation is CAWSVSRGNQYF.

This chain joins TRBV2 and TRBJ1-1, with D uncertain. V lost 2 bases and J lost 2, with 6 bases in between. CDR1 is SNHLY, CDR2 FYNNEI, per germline. The CDR3 length is 13 residues. The DNA for the CDR3 is TGTGCCAGCAGTGAACAGTTTAACACTGAAGCTTTCTTT. It encodes CASSEQFNTEAFF.

This chain links TRBV9 with TRBJ2-3; 7 bases agree with TRBD2. This CDR3 region has 14 residues. Losses at the gene ends were 3 bases for V and 2 bases for J; bases not matched to a gene: 3. CDR1 SGDLS and CDR2 YYNGEE come from the germline V gene. For the CDR3, the DNA is TGTGCCAGCAGCGACACTAGCGCCACAGATACGCAGTATTTT. Its translation is CASSDTSATDTQYF. The full variable domain, with the rest looked up from reference TRBV9 and TRBJ2-3, is DSGVTQTPKHLITATGQRVTLRCSPRSGDLSVYWYQQSLDQGLQFLIQYYNGEERAKGNILERFSAQQFPDLHSELNLSSLELGDSALYFCASSDTSATDTQYFGPGTRLTVL.

The rearrangement uses TRBV29-1 and TRBJ1-1; a weak D match, TRBD1 (5 bases). V shed 7 bases and J shed 2 bases, with 20 bases lying between them. Germline V gene data show CDR1 as SQVTM and CDR2 as ANQGSEA. The CDR3 is 15 residues long. The CDR3 region is CSANNLGTTNTEAFF. DNA for the CDR3: TGCAGCGCTAACAACCTGGGGACTACCAACACTGAAGCTTTCTTT.

This chain connects TRBV30 to TRBJ2-7; D perhaps matches TRBD2 (5 bases). CDR1 GTSNPN and CDR2 SVGIG come from the germline V gene (reference sequence). V lost 1 base and J 3 bases, leaving 13 bases between the germline ends. This CDR3 region has 14 residues. CDR3 region: CAWSAGFLNYEQYF. Written as DNA, the CDR3 is TGTGCCTGGAGTGCGGGGTTTCTAAACTACGAGCAGTACTTC.

The genes are TRBV2 and TRBJ2-5; 7 bases line up with TRBD1. TRBJ2-7 matches the DNA end more closely, so the J call is doubtful. Per the germline V gene, CDR1 is SNHLY and CDR2 is FYNNEI. The CDR3 is 14 residues long. The CDR3 sequence: CASRSTGSSYEQYF. For the CDR3, the DNA is TGTGCCAGCAGGTCGACAGGGAGCTCCTACGAGCAGTACTTC.

This chain connects TRBV28 to TRBJ1-1; D not resolved. Germline lookup yields CDR1 MDHEN and CDR2 SYDVKM. Between the trimmed V and J ends, which lost 6 bases and 3 bases, there was a span of 17 bases. CDR3 length equals 15 residues. DNA of the CDR3: TGTGCCAGCAGACCTCCTCGGGGATGGGACACTGAAGCTTTCTTT. As protein: CASRPPRGWDTEAFF.

The rearrangement joins TRBV12-2 to TRBJ1-2; the table's D call, TRBD1, has no DNA check behind it. TRBV12-2 is a documented pseudogene. The CDR3 spans 15 residues. CDR3 residues: CASRRPAPGDYGYTF. CDR3 sequence (DNA): TGTGCAAGTCGCCGCCCCGCTCCAGGGGACTATGGCTACACCTTC.

With respect to this clone: One end of the junction varies from germline; a read error may be responsible. The identical CDR3 is also encoded by other nucleotide sequences in the sample. This chain connects TRBV7-2 to TRBJ1-2; D not certain. The CDR3 is 16 residues long. The germline V gene encodes CDR1 SGHTA and CDR2 FQGNSA. CDR3 protein: CASSLAIQDFNYGYTF. CDR3 coding DNA: TGCGCCAGCAGCTTAGCGATCCAGGATTTTAACTATGGCTACACCTTC.

This sequence joins TRBV4-2 and TRBJ2-7, with TRBD1 matching 9 bases. The CDR3 totals 16 residues. Germline lookup yields CDR1 LGHNA and CDR2 YNFKEQ. V lost 3 bases and J lost 4; bases outside the gene matches: 10. Written as DNA, the CDR3 is TGTGCCAGCAGCCAGGCCGCGGGACAGGGTGGGTACGAGCAGTACTTC. This encodes CASSQAAGQGGYEQYF.

The V gene is TRBV30, the J gene TRBJ2-7; no firm D call. The V and J ends lost 2 bases and 2 bases respectively, with 7 bases between them. The germline CDR1 and CDR2 sequences are GTSNPN and SVGIG (reference sequence). This CDR3 has 12 amino acids. In DNA form, the CDR3 reads TGTGCCTGGAGTCAGGTGCCCTACGAGCAGTACTTC. It yields the protein CAWSQVPYEQYF.